This TCR beta chain came from a study of CD4 T cells in relation to SARS-CoV-2 and coronaviruses (dated by TCRdb to the early 2020s). The study in broad terms: In the ViraFEST assay, PBMCs were grown with antigen for 10 days, and TCR beta CDR3s were then sequenced to identify antigen-specific clonal expansions. Expansion assays from other donors in the study were sequenced with a different, Illumina-based TCR-beta assay. At the level of individual TCR clonotypes, the study measured memory CD4+ T cell crossreactivity between SARS-CoV-2 spike protein and common cold coronavirus spike proteins. An HIV-1 Nef peptide pool or a no-peptide culture served as the negative reference condition. Shared crossreactive spike epitopes were mapped to their HLA restriction using patient-derived lymphoblastoid cell lines. Samples from three pre-COVID donors and the naive versus memory experiments were sequenced with the Adaptive Biotechnologies TCR-sequencing kit; other data were Illumina-based. Points the paper makes about the study in general: Crossreactivity analysis was centred on spike protein, so crossreactivity against other viral proteins was not assessed. Small numbers of patients and of tested TCRs were a limitation of the study. Crossreactive clones showed significantly weaker SARS-CoV-2-driven expansion than monoreactive clones, consistent with antigenic imprinting. Roughly 64% of donors had memory CD4+ clonotypes that crossrecognized SARS-CoV-2 and at least one common cold coronavirus spike. Because no donor provided both pre-pandemic and post-infection samples, tracing the source of pre-existing responses was limited.

Only one count was recorded for this clone. Its antigen is still unknown. Base qualities are not recorded, but no much larger clone differs from it by a single base. Reading from cysteine to phenylalanine, the CDR3 counts 14 amino acids. The entry retains the CDR3 DNA only, 42 bases that are in frame from base 1. V drops 2 bases and J drops 3 bases, leaving 5 bases in between. The germline V gene encodes CDR1 KGHSH and CDR2 LQKENI. CD4+ T cells from unexposed donors were collected before the COVID-19 pandemic (2011-2018). Following 10 days of culture, the EasySep CD4+ T cell isolation kit was used to isolate CD4+ T cells. As far as cell numbers permitted, CD4+ T cells from unexposed donors were tested for reactivity against SARS-CoV-2 S and N as well as four spike pools from common cold coronaviruses. PBMCs were cultured at a few million per well in IMDM supplemented with around 5.1% human AB serum and roughly 9.6 IU/ml IL-2. Half of the culture medium was replaced with fresh IL-2-containing medium on days 3 and 7. In general, every peptide culture condition was set up in three replicate wells. Leukapheresis product for the unexposed donors was purchased commercially. Ficoll-Paque PLUS gradient centrifugation was used to isolate PBMCs from either whole blood or leukapheresis product. PBMCs were either cryopreserved at -140 degrees C or used fresh in the expansion assay. The QIAamp Micro DNA Kit was used to extract genomic DNA from the CD4+ T cells.

Receptor libraries were prepared by the immunoSEQ multiplex PCR assay. The source study handled its data this way. Preprocessing removed nonproductive sequences and CDR3s not starting with C, not ending with F or W, or shorter than 7 amino acids. The MANAFEST web app identified antigen-specific clonotypes based on expansion compared with the reference and other culture wells. A clone counted as positive if significantly expanded in 2 of 3 replicate wells versus the reference culture at FDR below 0.05. For a clone to be considered positive, significant expansion relative to all other tandem wells and an odds ratio above 5 were also required. Pairwise Levenshtein distance, computed with the stringdist R package after three terminal residues were trimmed from each end, was used as the measure of CDR3 homology. TCRdb holds this immuneACCESS table with in-frame rearrangements only. Some clones are missing; in checked studies, unresolved V genes explain under half, and the rest has no known cause. The V and J calls and clone size were taken over from that table, and D and trimming were inferred from the DNA. The table for this sample lists around 24,000 clones; about 75% of them were counted only once. Of the sample, about an eighth is held by the ten largest clones.

The source material was CD4+ T cells from PBMCs, cultured in vitro. The TCR was taken from a human donor in good health. Recombination linked TRBV18 to TRBJ1-6, with no confident D gene call. The CDR3 reads as follows: CASSPYNYNSPLHF. The nucleotide sequence reads TGTGCCAGCTCACCATACAACTATAATTCACCCCTCCACTTT.